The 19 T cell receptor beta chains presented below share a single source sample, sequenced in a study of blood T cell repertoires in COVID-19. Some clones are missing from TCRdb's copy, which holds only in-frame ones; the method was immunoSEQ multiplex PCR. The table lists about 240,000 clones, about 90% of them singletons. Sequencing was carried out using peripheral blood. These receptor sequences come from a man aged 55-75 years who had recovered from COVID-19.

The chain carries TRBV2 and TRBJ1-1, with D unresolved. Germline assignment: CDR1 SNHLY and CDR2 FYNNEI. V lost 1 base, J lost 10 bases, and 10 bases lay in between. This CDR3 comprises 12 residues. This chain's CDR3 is CASSEGAVGAFF. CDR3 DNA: TGTGCCAGCAGTGAAGGGGCCGTTGGAGCTTTCTTT.

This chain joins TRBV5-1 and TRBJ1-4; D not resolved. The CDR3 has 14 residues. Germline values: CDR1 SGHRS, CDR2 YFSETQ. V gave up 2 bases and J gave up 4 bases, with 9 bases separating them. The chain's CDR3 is CASSFGLVNEKLFF. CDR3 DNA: TGCGCCAGCAGCTTCGGGTTGGTTAATGAAAAACTGTTTTTT.

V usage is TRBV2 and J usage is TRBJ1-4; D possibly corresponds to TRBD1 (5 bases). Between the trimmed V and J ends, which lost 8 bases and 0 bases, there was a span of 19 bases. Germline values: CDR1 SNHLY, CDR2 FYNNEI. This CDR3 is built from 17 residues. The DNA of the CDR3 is TGTGCCAGCCAACCAAACAGGCTGATTGCAACTAATGAAAAACTGTTTTTT. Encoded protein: CASQPNRLIATNEKLFF.

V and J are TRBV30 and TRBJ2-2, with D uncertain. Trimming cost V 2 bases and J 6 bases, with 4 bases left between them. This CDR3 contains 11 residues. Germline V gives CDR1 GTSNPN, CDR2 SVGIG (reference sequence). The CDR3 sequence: CAWSQAGELFF. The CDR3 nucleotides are TGTGCCTGGAGTCAGGCCGGGGAGCTGTTTTTT.

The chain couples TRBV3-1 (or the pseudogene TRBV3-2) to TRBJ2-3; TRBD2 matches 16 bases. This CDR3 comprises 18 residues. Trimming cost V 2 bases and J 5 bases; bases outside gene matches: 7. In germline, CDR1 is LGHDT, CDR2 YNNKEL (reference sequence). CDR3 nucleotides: TGTGCCAGCAGCCAAATGGGACTAGCGGGGGGGCTTGGAGATACGCAGTATTTT. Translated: CASSQMGLAGGLGDTQYF.

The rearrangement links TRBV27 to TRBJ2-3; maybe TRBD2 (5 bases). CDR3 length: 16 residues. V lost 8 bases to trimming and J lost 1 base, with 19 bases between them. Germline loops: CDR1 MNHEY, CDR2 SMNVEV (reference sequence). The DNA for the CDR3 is TGTGCCAGCGCTTTTGGCGGCCGGGGTGGCACAGATACGCAGTATTTT. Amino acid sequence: CASAFGGRGGTDTQYF.

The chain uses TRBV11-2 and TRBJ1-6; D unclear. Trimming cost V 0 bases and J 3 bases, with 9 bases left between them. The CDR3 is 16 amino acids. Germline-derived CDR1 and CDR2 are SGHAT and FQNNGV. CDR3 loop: CASSLDLGYYNSPLHF. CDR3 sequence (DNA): TGTGCCAGCAGCTTAGATCTAGGATACTATAATTCACCCCTCCACTTT.

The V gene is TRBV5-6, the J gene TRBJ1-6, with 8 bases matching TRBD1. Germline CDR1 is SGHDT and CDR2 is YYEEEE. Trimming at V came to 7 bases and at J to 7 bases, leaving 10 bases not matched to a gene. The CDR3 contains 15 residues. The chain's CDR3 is CASHFLQGGNSPLHF. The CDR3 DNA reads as TGTGCCAGCCATTTCTTACAGGGGGGAAATTCACCCCTCCACTTT. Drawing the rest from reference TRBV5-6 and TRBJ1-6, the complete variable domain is DAGVTQSPTHLIKTRGQQVTLRCSPKSGHDTVSWYQQALGQGPQFIFQYYEEEERQRGNFPDRFSGHQFPNYSSELNVNALLLGDSALYLCASHFLQGGNSPLHFGNGTRLTVT.

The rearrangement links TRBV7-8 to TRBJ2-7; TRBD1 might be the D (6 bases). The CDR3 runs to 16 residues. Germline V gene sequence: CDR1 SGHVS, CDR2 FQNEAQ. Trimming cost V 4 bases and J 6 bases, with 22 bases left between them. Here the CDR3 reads CASSSGNRALFLEQYF. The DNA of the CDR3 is TGTGCCAGCAGCTCTGGAAACAGGGCCTTATTTCTCGAGCAGTACTTC.

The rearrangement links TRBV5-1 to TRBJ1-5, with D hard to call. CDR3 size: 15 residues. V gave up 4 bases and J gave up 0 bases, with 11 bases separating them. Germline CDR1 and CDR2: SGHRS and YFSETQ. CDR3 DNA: TGCGCCAGCAGCGTCGACGGGTATAGCAATCAGCCCCAGCATTTT. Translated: CASSVDGYSNQPQHF.

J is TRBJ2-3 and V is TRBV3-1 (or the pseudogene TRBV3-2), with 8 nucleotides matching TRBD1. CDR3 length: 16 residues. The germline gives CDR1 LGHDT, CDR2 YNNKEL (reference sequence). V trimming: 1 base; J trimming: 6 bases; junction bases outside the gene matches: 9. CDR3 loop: CASSQAPLTGGDTQYF. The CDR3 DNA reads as TGTGCCAGCAGCCAAGCCCCTCTCACAGGGGGGGATACGCAGTATTTT.

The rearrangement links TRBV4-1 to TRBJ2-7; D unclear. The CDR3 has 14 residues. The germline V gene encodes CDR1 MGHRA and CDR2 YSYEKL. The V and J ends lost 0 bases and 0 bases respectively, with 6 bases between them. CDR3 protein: CASSQDRSSYEQYF. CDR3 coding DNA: TGCGCCAGCAGCCAAGACCGGTCCTCCTACGAGCAGTACTTC.

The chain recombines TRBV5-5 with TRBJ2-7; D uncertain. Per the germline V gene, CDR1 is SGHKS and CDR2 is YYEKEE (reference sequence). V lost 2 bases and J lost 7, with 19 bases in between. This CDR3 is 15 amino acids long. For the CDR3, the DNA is TGTGCCAGCAGCTTCCAGTTAGTGGCAGGTGGTGAGCAGTACGTC. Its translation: CASSFQLVAGGEQYV.

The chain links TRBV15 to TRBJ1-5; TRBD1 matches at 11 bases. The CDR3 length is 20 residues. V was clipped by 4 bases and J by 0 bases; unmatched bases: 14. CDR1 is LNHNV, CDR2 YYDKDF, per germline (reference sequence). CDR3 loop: CATSTLPGDRGEYSNQPQHF. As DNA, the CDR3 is TGTGCCACCAGCACTTTACCCGGGGACAGGGGGGAATATAGCAATCAGCCCCAGCATTTT.

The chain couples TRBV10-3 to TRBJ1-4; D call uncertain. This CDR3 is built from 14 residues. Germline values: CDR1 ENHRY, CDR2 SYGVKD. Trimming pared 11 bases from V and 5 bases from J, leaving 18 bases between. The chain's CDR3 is CASRAAAVNEKLFF. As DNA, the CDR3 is TGTGCCTCCCGGGCAGCGGCCGTCAATGAAAAACTGTTTTTT.

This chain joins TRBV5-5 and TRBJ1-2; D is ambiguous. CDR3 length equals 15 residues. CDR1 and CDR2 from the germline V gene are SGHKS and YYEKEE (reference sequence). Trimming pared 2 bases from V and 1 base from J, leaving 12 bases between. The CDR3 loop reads CASSLLVLFNYGYTF. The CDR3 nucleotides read TGTGCCAGCAGCTTATTAGTTCTCTTTAACTATGGCTACACCTTC. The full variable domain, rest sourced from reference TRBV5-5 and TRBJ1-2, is DAGVTQSPTHLIKTRGQQVTLRCSPISGHKSVSWYQQVLGQGPQFIFQYYEKEERGRGNFPDRFSARQFPNYSSELNVNALLLGDSALYLCASSLLVLFNYGYTFGSGTRLTVV.

The CDR3 loop reads CASSESEGRAETQYF. The CDR3 nucleotides are TGTGCCAGCAGTGAATCGGAGGGCAGGGCTGAGACCCAGTACTTC. V gene TRBV6-1 combines with J gene TRBJ2-5; TRBD2 might be the D (6 bases). Germline-derived CDR1 and CDR2 are MNHNS and SASEGT. V was pared by 2 bases and J by 5 bases, with 15 bases between. The CDR3 is 15 residues long.

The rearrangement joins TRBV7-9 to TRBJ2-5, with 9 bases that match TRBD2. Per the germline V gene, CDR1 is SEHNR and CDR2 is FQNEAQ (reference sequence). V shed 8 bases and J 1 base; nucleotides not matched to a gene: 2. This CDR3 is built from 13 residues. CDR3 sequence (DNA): TGTGCCAGCCGACTAGCGGCCCAAGAGACCCAGTACTTC. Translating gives CASRLAAQETQYF.

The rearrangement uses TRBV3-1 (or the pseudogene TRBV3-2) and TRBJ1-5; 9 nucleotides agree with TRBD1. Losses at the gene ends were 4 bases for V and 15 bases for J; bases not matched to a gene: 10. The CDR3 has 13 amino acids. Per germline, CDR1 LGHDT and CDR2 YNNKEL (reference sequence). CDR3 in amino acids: CASSPIGGQGTHF. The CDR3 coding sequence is TGTGCCAGCAGCCCAATAGGGGGACAGGGAACGCATTTT.